Included here is one T cell receptor (beta chain) sequence, with context. This clonotype was picked up many times. Its antigen is still unknown. The input lacks base qualities; no much larger clone sits a single base away. These data originate in a study of early T cells in non-severe SARS-CoV-2 infection (dated by TCRdb to 2020 to 2023). About the investigation overall: Because TCR sequencing relied on bulk RNA taken from unsorted whole blood, pairing of alpha and beta chains was not possible.

The paper's findings and limits, for the study overall: VDJdb matching was skewed toward anti-spike CD8 responses and likely underestimated virus-specific expansions, missing private and CD4 specificities.

The CDR3 holds 17 amino acids from the cysteine to the phenylalanine. Only CDR3 DNA is held: 51 bases, read in frame from base 1. V has 7 bases trimmed and J has 1 base trimmed; junction bases matching no gene number 5. The method was 5' RACE. The data were produced on a NextSeq 500. In the TCR library protocol, unique molecular identifiers were attached to individual cDNA molecules to correct for PCR bias and sequencing error. Both TCR alpha and beta chains were sequenced, and tight co-correlation was observed between alpha and beta sequence abundances in each sample. As for the authors' bioinformatics: Decombinator V4 was used to perform V gene, J gene and CDR3 annotation of TCR sequences. TCRs were defined as expanded if a significant change between any two time points was detected under a Poisson model with p below 0.0001. TCR abundances were normalised to the total number of TCRs sequenced per sample and expressed as counts per million. TRAV1-2 paired with TRAJ12, TRAJ20 or TRAJ33 defined MAIT TCRs, while TRAV10 paired with TRAJ18 defined iNKT TCRs. VDJdb, accessed 1 November 2021, was searched for CMV, EBV and SARS-CoV-2 annotated TCRs, with TCRs annotated for multiple antigens excluded. TCRdb itself trimmed the public reads at Q25 with fastp, ran MiXCR and retained productive beta chains. Rows are combined by CDR3 protein, so each entry shows the most common genes and DNA. The V and J calls come from TCRdb's annotation, not from the publication. In all, the sample holds about 80,000 distinct CDR3 sequences, and approximately 16% of those were seen once. Approximately 2.9% of the sample is in the top ten clones.

Set within a cohort of healthcare workers in London, UK, this nested case-control study involved weekly PCR testing of nasopharyngeal swabs along with blood sampling. Healthcare workers were recruited during the week of the UK lockdown, between 23 and 31 March 2020, and followed weekly for up to roughly 15 weeks. The sequencing sample was made of whole blood. The rearrangement joined TRBV12-3 or TRBV12-4 to TRBJ2-1; a stretch of 15 junction bases matches TRBD2. The source of this sequence is an adult who was a healthcare worker with PCR-confirmed SARS-CoV-2 infection or an uninfected control (not recorded which). For the CDR3, the sequence is CASNSGLAGGSYNEQFF. In nucleotide form, the sequence is TGTGCCAGCAACTCCGGACTAGCGGGGGGGTCCTACAATGAGCAGTTCTTC.